One T cell receptor (beta chain) is described in this entry. What it binds is not known. This entry comes from a study of T cells in localized non-small cell lung cancer. V was clipped by 3 bases and J by 7 bases, with 9 bases between them. The CDR3 has 12 amino acids. Germline values: CDR1 LNHNV, CDR2 YYDKDF (reference sequence). Only in-frame clones appear in the TCRdb table, and some are missing; sequencing was by immunoSEQ multiplex PCR. The data show 70,000 to 90,000 clones, around 80% seen once. Findings and limits, study-wide: When the top 100 tumor clones were examined, a median about 60 of them also appeared in the adjacent lung, which was paired and uninvolved. The study found T cell clonality highest in uninvolved adjacent lung, above tumor.

Here the sequenced sample was peripheral blood, taken before any cancer treatment. The chain joins TRBV15 to TRBJ2-5; D not resolved. The receptor's source is a female donor at least 60 years old with stage I lung adenocarcinoma. The CDR3 bases are TGTGCCACCAGCAGGGGATCGGGGACCCAGTACTTC. The encoded protein is CATSRGSGTQYF.